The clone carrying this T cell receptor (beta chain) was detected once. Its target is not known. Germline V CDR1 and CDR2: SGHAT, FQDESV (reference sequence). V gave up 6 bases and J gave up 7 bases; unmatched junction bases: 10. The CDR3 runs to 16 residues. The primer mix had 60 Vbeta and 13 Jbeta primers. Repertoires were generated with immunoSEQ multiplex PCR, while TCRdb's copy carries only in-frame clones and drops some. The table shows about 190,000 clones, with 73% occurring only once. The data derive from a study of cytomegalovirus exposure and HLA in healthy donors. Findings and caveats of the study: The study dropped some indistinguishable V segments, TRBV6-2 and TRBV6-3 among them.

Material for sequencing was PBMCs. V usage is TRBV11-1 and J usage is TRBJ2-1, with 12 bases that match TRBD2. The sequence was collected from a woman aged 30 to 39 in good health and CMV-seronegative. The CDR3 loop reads CASRGASGRAWNEQFF. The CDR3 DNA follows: TGTGCCAGCAGGGGGGCTAGCGGGAGGGCCTGGAATGAGCAGTTCTTC.